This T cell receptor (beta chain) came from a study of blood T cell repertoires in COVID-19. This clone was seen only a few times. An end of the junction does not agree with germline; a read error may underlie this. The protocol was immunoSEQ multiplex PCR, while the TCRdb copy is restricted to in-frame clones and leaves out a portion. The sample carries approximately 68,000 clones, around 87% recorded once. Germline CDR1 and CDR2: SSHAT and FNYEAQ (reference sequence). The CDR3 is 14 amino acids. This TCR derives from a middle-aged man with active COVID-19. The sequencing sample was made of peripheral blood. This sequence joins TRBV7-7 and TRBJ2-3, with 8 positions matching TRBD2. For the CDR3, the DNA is TGTGCTAGCAGCCCCGGGGGGGGGACAGATACGCAGTATTTT. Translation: CASSPGGGTDTQYF.